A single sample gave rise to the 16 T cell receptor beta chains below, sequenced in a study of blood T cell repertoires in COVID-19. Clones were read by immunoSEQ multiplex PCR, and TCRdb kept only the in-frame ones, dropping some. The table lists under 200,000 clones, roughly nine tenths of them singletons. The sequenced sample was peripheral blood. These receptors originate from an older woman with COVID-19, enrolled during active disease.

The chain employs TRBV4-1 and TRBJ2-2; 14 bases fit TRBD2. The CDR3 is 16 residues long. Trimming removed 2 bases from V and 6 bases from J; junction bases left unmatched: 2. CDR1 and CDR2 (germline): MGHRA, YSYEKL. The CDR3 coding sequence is TGCGCCAGCAGCCAATCGGGACTAGCGGGGGCCGGGGAGCTGTTTTTT. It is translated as CASSQSGLAGAGELFF.

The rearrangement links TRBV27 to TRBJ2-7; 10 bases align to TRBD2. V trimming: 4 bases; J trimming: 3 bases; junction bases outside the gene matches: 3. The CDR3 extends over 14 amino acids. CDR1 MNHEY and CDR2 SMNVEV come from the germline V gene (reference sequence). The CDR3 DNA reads TGTGCCAGCAGTTCACGGACTAGCGGCTACGAGCAGTACTTC. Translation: CASSSRTSGYEQYF.

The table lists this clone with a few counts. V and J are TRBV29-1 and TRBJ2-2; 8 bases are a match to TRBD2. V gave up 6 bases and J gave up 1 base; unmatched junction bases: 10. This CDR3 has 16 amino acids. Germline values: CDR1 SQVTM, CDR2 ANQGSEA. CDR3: CSVKTRAGGNTGELFF. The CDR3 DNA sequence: TGCAGCGTCAAAACTAGGGCGGGAGGGAACACCGGGGAGCTGTTTTTT.

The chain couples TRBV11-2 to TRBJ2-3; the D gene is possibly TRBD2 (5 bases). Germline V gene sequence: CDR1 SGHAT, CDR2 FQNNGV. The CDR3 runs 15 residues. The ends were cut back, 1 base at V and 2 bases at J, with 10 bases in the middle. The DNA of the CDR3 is TGTGCCAGCAGCTTAGGCGGGCCGAACACAGATACGCAGTATTTT. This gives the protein CASSLGGPNTDTQYF.

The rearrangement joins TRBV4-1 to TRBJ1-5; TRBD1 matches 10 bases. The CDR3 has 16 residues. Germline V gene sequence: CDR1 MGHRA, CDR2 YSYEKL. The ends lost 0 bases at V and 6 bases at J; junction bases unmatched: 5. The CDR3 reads CASSQDQTGGVQPQHF. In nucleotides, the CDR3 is TGCGCCAGCAGCCAAGATCAGACAGGGGGCGTTCAGCCCCAGCATTTT.

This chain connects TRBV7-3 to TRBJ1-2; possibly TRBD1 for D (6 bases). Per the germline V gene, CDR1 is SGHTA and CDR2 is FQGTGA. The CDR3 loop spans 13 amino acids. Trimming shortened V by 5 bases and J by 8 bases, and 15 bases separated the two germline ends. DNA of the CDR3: TGTGCCAGCAGCCCGGACAGAAAGAGAGGCTACACCTTC. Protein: CASSPDRKRGYTF. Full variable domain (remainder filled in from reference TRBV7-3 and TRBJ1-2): GAGVSQTPSNKVTEKGKYVELRCDPISGHTALYWYRQSLGQGPEFLIYFQGTGAADDSGLPNDRFFAVRPEGSVSTLKIQRTERGDSAVYLCASSPDRKRGYTFGSGTRLTVV.

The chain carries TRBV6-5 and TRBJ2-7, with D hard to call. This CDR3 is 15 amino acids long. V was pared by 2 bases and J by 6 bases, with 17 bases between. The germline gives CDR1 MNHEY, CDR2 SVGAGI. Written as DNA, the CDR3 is TGTGCCAGCAGTTACACCGGGTGGGTTACGTCCGAGCAGTACTTC. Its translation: CASSYTGWVTSEQYF.

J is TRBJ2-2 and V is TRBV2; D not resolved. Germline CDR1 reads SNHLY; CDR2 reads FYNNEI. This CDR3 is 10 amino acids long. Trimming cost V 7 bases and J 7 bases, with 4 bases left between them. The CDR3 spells CASNGGELFF. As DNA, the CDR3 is TGTGCCAGCAACGGCGGGGAGCTGTTTTTT.

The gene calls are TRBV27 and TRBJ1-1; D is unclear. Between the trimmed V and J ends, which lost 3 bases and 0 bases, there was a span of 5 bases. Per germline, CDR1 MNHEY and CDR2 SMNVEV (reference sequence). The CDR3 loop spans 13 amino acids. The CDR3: CASSLGMNTEAFF. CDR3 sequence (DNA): TGTGCCAGCAGTTTGGGCATGAACACTGAAGCTTTCTTT.

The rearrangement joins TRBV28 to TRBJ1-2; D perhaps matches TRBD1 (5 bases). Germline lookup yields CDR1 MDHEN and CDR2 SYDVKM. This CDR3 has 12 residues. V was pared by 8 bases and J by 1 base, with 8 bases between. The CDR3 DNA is TGTGCCAGCCGGGGGGGTAACTATGGCTACACCTTC. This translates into CASRGGNYGYTF.

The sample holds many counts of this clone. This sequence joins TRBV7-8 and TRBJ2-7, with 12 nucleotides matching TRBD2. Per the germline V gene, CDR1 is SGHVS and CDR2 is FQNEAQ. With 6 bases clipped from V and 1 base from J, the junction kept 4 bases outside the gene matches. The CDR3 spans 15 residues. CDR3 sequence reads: CASSGLAGQSYEQYF. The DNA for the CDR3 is TGTGCCAGCAGTGGACTAGCGGGACAATCCTACGAGCAGTACTTC.

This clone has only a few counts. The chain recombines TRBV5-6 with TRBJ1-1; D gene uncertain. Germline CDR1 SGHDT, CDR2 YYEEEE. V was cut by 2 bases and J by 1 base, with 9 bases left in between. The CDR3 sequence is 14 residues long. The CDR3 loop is CASSFDPGNTEAFF. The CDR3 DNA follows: TGTGCCAGCAGCTTTGATCCCGGGAACACTGAAGCTTTCTTT.

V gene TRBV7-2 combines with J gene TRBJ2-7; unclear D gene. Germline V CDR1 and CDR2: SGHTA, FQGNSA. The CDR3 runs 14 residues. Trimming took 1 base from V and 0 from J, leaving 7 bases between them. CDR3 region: CASSLVRSSYEQYF. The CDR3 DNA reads TGTGCCAGCAGCTTAGTTAGGAGCTCCTACGAGCAGTACTTC.

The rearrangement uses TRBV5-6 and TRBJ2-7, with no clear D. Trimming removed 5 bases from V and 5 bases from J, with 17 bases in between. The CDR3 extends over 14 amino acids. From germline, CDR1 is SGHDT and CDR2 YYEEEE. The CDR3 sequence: CASSWSGSSDEQYF. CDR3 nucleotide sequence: TGTGCCAGCAGTTGGTCGGGTAGCTCGGACGAGCAGTACTTC.

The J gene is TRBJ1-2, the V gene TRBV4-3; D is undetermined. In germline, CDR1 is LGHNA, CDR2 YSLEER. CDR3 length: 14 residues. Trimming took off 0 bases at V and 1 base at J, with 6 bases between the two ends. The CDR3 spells CASSQETVNYGYTF. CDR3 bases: TGCGCCAGCAGCCAAGAAACGGTTAACTATGGCTACACCTTC.

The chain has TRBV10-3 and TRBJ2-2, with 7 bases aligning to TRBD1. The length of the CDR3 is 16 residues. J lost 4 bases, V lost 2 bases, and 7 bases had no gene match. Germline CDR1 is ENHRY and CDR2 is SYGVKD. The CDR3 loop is CAISEVRQGPTGELFF. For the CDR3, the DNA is TGTGCCATCAGTGAGGTGAGACAGGGACCCACCGGGGAGCTGTTTTTT.